This TCR beta chain was sequenced for a study of T cell changes during pregnancy in multiple sclerosis. Assay used: immunoSEQ multiplex PCR; TCRdb lists only in-frame clones, some missing. Found here are about 74,000 clones, about 85% of them singletons; the top ten hold 3% to 4%. The germline gives CDR1 SNHLY, CDR2 FYNNEI. The CDR3 totals 15 residues. Between the trimmed V and J ends, which lost 6 bases and 0 bases, there was a span of 12 bases. The sequences come from peripheral blood, collected before pregnancy. The rearrangement links TRBV2 to TRBJ1-3, with TRBD1 as a possible D gene (5 bases). The sequence came from a female donor with multiple sclerosis, enrolled in a pregnancy study. In nucleotides, the CDR3 is TGTGCCAGCAGCAGGGACTTCTCCTCTGGAAACACCATATATTTT. It translates to CASSRDFSSGNTIYF.